The 10 T cell receptor beta chains reported below all come from one sample, sequenced in a study. Treg sorting used a CD4+CD25+CD127-/low gate. TCRdb itself ran the 5' RACE reads through MiXCR, one entry per CDR3 protein. The table lists tens of thousands of distinct CDR3 sequences, roughly 25% of them singletons. The sequencing input was tumor-infiltrating Tregs sorted from the breast tumor. These TCRs come from a female donor with breast cancer.

The rearrangement links TRBV9 to TRBJ2-1, with 10 nucleotides matching TRBD2. The CDR3 runs to 16 residues. V lost 0 bases, J lost 8 bases, and 8 bases stayed unmatched. Germline V gene sequence: CDR1 SGDLS, CDR2 YYNGEE. DNA for the CDR3: TGTGCCAGCAGCGTAGGTCTAGCGGGGGTCTCGGATGAGCAGTTCTTC. Its translation is CASSVGLAGVSDEQFF.

This chain uses TRBV4-2 with TRBJ2-7; D might be TRBD1 or TRBD2, each matching 6 bases. CDR1 is LGHNA, CDR2 YNFKEQ, per germline. The CDR3 contains 19 residues. Deletions cut 1 base from V and 10 bases from J, with 32 bases between. This CDR3 is CASSQVGRGPRAQWGGQYF. CDR3 nucleotides: TGTGCCAGCAGCCAAGTGGGCCGGGGGCCTCGGGCCCAGTGGGGCGGTCAGTACTTC.

DNA for the CDR3: TGCGCCAGCAGAAAAGGGGCCTCTCGGACTGAAGCTTTCTTT. Amino acid sequence: CASRKGASRTEAFF. The rearrangement joins TRBV5-1 to TRBJ1-1; the D gene is possibly TRBD1 (5 bases). Per the germline V gene, CDR1 is SGHRS and CDR2 is YFSETQ. V lost 5 bases and J 5 bases, leaving 16 bases between the germline ends. The CDR3 consists of 14 residues.

The chain combines TRBV3-1 with TRBJ1-1; D is uncertain. The CDR3 is 14 amino acids. The germline V gene encodes CDR1 LGHDT and CDR2 YNNKEL (reference sequence). V lost 3 bases, J lost 0 bases, and 8 bases lay in between. The CDR3 sequence: CASSQNLMNTEAFF. Here the CDR3 DNA reads TGTGCCAGCAGCCAGAACCTAATGAACACTGAAGCTTTCTTT.

With respect to this clonotype: The junction differs from germline at one of its ends, possibly a read error. The J gene is TRBJ2-1, the V gene TRBV4-2, with D possibly TRBD2 on 5 matching bases. The CDR3 is made up of 13 amino acids. CDR1 is LGHNA, CDR2 YNFKEQ, per germline. The CDR3 DNA follows: TGTGCCAGCAGCCAAGCCAGCGGTGATGAGCGGTTCTTC. Translated: CASSQASGDERFF.

This clonotype was seen many times. The rearrangement joins TRBV20-1 to TRBJ2-3; 8 nucleotides align to TRBD2. The CDR3 runs 15 residues. V gave up 6 bases and J gave up 1 base; unmatched junction bases: 9. Looked up from germline, CDR1 is DFQATT and CDR2 is SNEGSKA (reference sequence). CDR3: CSAPPSGGRTDTQYF. The CDR3 DNA sequence: TGCAGTGCCCCCCCGAGCGGGGGACGCACAGATACGCAGTATTTT.

This clonotype was seen at least ten times. This chain connects TRBV7-3 to TRBJ2-1; TRBD2 matches at 10 bases. The V and J ends lost 5 bases and 9 bases, in that order; junction bases with no gene match: 7. This CDR3 contains 14 residues. CDR1 and CDR2 (germline): SGHTA, FQGTGA. CDR3 in amino acids: CASSPSGSGGEQFF. The CDR3 bases are TGTGCCAGCAGCCCTAGCGGGAGCGGTGGTGAGCAGTTCTTC.

The rearrangement joins TRBV5-5 to TRBJ1-1, with D perhaps matching TRBD1 (6 bases). The germline V gene has CDR1 SGHKS and CDR2 YYEKEE (reference sequence). Deletions cut 5 bases from V and 3 bases from J, with 20 bases between. This CDR3 has 16 residues. The CDR3 DNA reads as TGTGCCAGCAGGAATCCGGAACAGGGAACCTACACTGAAGCTTTCTTT. As protein: CASRNPEQGTYTEAFF.

This clonotype was picked up many times. The V call is TRBV20-1, the J call TRBJ2-1; TRBD1 aligns across 10 bases. Germline V lookup: CDR1 DFQATT, CDR2 SNEGSKA (reference sequence). The trim removed 3 bases at V and 8 bases at J, leaving 10 bases unmatched. The CDR3 runs 15 residues. The CDR3 DNA sequence: TGCAGTGCTAGCAAGCGGGACAGGGGTGTTGATGAGCAGTTCTTC. It codes for CSASKRDRGVDEQFF.

This clonotype was recorded many times. The V gene is TRBV7-2, the J gene TRBJ2-7, with 7 bases identical to TRBD2. This CDR3 has 16 residues. J gave up 1 base and V 5 bases, and 11 bases lay outside the gene matches. Germline CDR1 reads SGHTA; CDR2 reads FQGNSA. CDR3 sequence reads: CASSRNPLAASYEQYF. CDR3 DNA: TGTGCCAGCAGCCGAAACCCCCTAGCGGCTTCCTACGAGCAGTACTTC.